Reported below is one T cell receptor (beta chain). Its cognate antigen is unknown. Method: immunoSEQ multiplex PCR; TCRdb's copy keeps in-frame clones and lacks some. The data contain approximately 140 clones, more than 35% of them singletons. This record comes from a study of CXCR4 blockade with PD-1 therapy in pancreatic cancer. Germline CDR1 MNHGY, CDR2 SAAAGT. V lost 10 bases and J lost 0, with 16 bases in between. The CDR3 sequence is 16 residues long. The study's findings and limits: Tumors were clonally expanded, mean 0.14 versus 0.05 in healthy blood. Frequent tumor clones were encoded by many distinct rearrangements, suggesting shared antigens.

The sequenced material came from tumor tissue. The source is a human donor with pancreatic ductal adenocarcinoma. The chain joins TRBV6-8 to TRBJ1-6, with D possibly matching TRBD1 (6 bases). The CDR3 protein is CAISADRISYNSPLHF. CDR3 bases: TGTGCCATCAGCGCAGACAGGATCTCCTATAATTCACCCCTCCACTTT.